This T cell receptor (beta chain) comes out of a study of blood T cell repertoires in COVID-19. Turning to the study itself: T cells, B-cell-depleted T cells, or PBMCs provided the cDNA or gDNA that served as material.

Original methodology: Nucleated cell counts were estimated from reference gene primer amplification. This table comes from immunoSEQ multiplex PCR, and its TCRdb copy is limited to in-frame clones, with some not included. V, J and clone size reflect that table, while D and trimming were determined from the DNA. This sample has around 170,000 clones, with more than 70% found just once. Details on this clone: Compared with germline, one end of the junction differs, possibly owing to a read error.

The CDR3 totals 15 residues. Germline assignment: CDR1 LNHDA and CDR2 SQIVND (reference sequence). This rearrangement joins TRBV19 to TRBJ2-3, with 15 nucleotides matching TRBD2. Sequenced input: peripheral blood. The receptor was derived from a man between 18 and 29 years old with active or convalescent COVID-19. The CDR3 region has the DNA TGTGCCAGTACCCCCGGGACTAGCGGGGGGACTTTTTGGCATTTT. Translated: CASTPGTSGGTFWHF.